The 14 T cell receptor beta chains below come from one sample, sequenced in a study of a mutant IDH1 vaccine in newly diagnosed glioma. Regarding time point: week 47, end of study. Vaccination used 300 ug of mutant IDH1 20-mer peptide per dose, with topical imiquimod. These receptors' antigens are unknown. The protocol was immunoSEQ multiplex PCR, while the TCRdb copy is restricted to in-frame clones and leaves out a portion. The sample yields tens of thousands of clones, 76% seen once. The material was PBMCs, obtained from a glioma patient whose treatment included an IDH1 peptide vaccine. These receptor sequences come from a woman in her forties with glioma. Some clones in this sample may be carry-over from other donors' samples.

The CDR3 nucleotides read TGCAGCGTCGTGAGGGGCGGTGAGACCCAGTACTTC. Translated: CSVVRGGETQYF. The chain carries TRBV29-1 and TRBJ2-5, with D perhaps being TRBD1 or TRBD2 (5 bases each). The CDR3 is made up of 12 amino acids. CDR1 is SQVTM and CDR2 is ANQGSEA in the germline V gene. Between the trimmed V and J ends, which lost 6 bases and 5 bases, there was a span of 13 bases.

Remarks on this clone: The sample holds other DNA sequences that translate to the same CDR3. The V and J genes are TRBV2 and TRBJ2-7, with D unresolved. Germline CDR1 and CDR2: SNHLY and FYNNEI. V shed 1 base and J shed 3 bases, with 7 bases lying between them. CDR3 length: 13 residues. DNA of the CDR3: TGTGCCAGCAGTGAAGGGGTGGGCTACGAGCAGTACTTC. Translating it yields CASSEGVGYEQYF.

This clone was detected once. The chain couples TRBV4-1 to TRBJ1-4; D gene unclear. V lost 4 bases and J lost 0, with 9 bases in between. CDR1 is MGHRA, CDR2 YSYEKL, per germline. The CDR3 has 15 residues. CDR3 nucleotide sequence: TGCGCCAGCAGCCCGCAACGGTCAACTAATGAAAAACTGTTTTTT. Translated: CASSPQRSTNEKLFF.

A few counts support this clone. The gene calls are TRBV5-1 and TRBJ2-5, with TRBD2 matching over 7 bases. This CDR3 contains 16 residues. Looked up from germline, CDR1 is SGHRS and CDR2 is YFSETQ. V trimming: 3 bases; J trimming: 1 base; junction bases outside the gene matches: 9. Here the CDR3 DNA reads TGCGCCAGCAGCTCATCCGGGGGGTCAGTCCAAGAGACCCAGTACTTC. Its protein product is CASSSSGGSVQETQYF.

This rearrangement joins TRBV6-5 to TRBJ1-1; the D gene is possibly TRBD1 (6 bases). Germline V gene data show CDR1 as MNHEY and CDR2 as SVGAGI. CDR3 size: 16 residues. V lost 0 bases and J lost 4, with 15 bases in between. The CDR3: CASSYSTITGSTEAFF. Here the CDR3 DNA reads TGTGCCAGCAGTTACTCGACCATCACAGGGTCCACTGAAGCTTTCTTT.

The chain has TRBV7-9 and TRBJ1-2; no clear D gene. Trimming removed 1 base at V and 8 bases at J, with 17 bases between. This CDR3 has 15 residues. Germline CDR1 SEHNR, CDR2 FQNEAQ (reference sequence). The CDR3 bases are TGTGCCAGCAGCTTAGATCGAGTACTCAGTAGCGGCTACACCTTC. It yields the protein CASSLDRVLSSGYTF.

This rearrangement joins TRBV6-1 to TRBJ1-6; TRBD1 aligns across 7 bases. Germline-derived CDR1 and CDR2 are MNHNS and SASEGT. The CDR3 runs to 15 residues. Trimming took 4 bases from V and 6 from J; bases not matched to a gene: 6. Here the CDR3 reads CASSGPTGFNSPLHF. Here the CDR3 DNA reads TGTGCCAGCAGTGGGCCGACAGGGTTTAATTCACCCCTCCACTTT.

This rearrangement joins TRBV6-5 to TRBJ2-5; D possibly corresponds to TRBD2 (5 bases). Germline V CDR1 and CDR2: MNHEY, SVGAGI. The ends were cut back, 2 bases at V and 4 bases at J, with 8 bases in the middle. This CDR3 region has 13 residues. CDR3 sequence: CASSYRRIETQYF. CDR3 in DNA: TGTGCCAGCAGTTACAGGAGGATAGAGACCCAGTACTTC.

J is TRBJ2-5 and V is TRBV5-6; TRBD2 aligns across 8 bases. The CDR3 sequence is 17 residues long. Germline CDR1 reads SGHDT; CDR2 reads YYEEEE. The V and J ends lost 1 base and 6 bases, in that order; junction bases with no gene match: 14. CDR3 in amino acids: CASSLWWRGAPSKTQYF. The CDR3 region has the DNA TGTGCCAGCAGCTTGTGGTGGCGGGGGGCACCAAGTAAGACCCAGTACTTC.

The gene calls are TRBV5-4 and TRBJ2-3; the D is unclear. The CDR3 runs to 15 residues. Trimming pared 4 bases from V and 0 bases from J, leaving 12 bases between. CDR1 and CDR2 from the germline V gene are SGHNT and YYREEE (reference sequence). Here the CDR3 reads CASSPRLPSTDTQYF. The CDR3 DNA reads TGTGCCAGCAGCCCCCGACTGCCTAGCACAGATACGCAGTATTTT.

The chain is built from TRBV4-3 and TRBJ2-3, with 9 bases fitting TRBD1. The CDR3 sequence is 17 residues long. From germline, CDR1 is LGHNA and CDR2 YSLEER. V lost 0 bases to trimming and J lost 2 bases; unmatched junction nucleotides: 6. CDR3 DNA sequence: TGCGCCAGCAGCCAAGATATCGGGACAGGGCCCACAGATACGCAGTATTTT. Translating it yields CASSQDIGTGPTDTQYF.

This clone appeared a single time. J is TRBJ2-5 and V is TRBV7-8; no clear D gene. The V and J ends lost 6 bases and 6 bases respectively, with 14 bases between them. Germline CDR1 reads SGHVS; CDR2 reads FQNEAQ. The CDR3 spans 13 residues. The CDR3 protein is CASRSLVSKTQYF. The CDR3 DNA follows: TGTGCCAGCAGATCGCTAGTCTCAAAGACCCAGTACTTC.

This clone was seen only a few times. The rearrangement uses TRBV18 and TRBJ2-7; 8 bases line up with TRBD1. V lost 4 bases, J lost 5 bases, and 4 bases stayed unmatched. The CDR3 extends over 13 amino acids. Germline lookup yields CDR1 KGHSH and CDR2 LQKENI. DNA for the CDR3: TGTGCCAGCTCACGGACAGGGACCCACGAGCAGTACTTC. It specifies CASSRTGTHEQYF.

This rearrangement joins TRBV21-1 to TRBJ1-3. TRBV21-1 is designated a pseudogene. The CDR3 contains 14 residues. The CDR3 DNA sequence: TGTGCCAGCAAAGCCCCGGGTGCTGGAAACACCATATATTTT. Residues: CASKAPGAGNTIYF.